Below are 9 T cell receptor beta chains sequenced from a single sample in a study of blood T cell repertoires in COVID-19. TCRdb's table, derived via immunoSEQ multiplex PCR, lists solely in-frame clones and lacks some. The sample records 450,000 to 500,000 clones, about nine tenths being singletons. The source material was PBMCs or T cells enriched from blood (not recorded which). These receptors were obtained from a woman aged 55-70 years who had recovered from COVID-19.

This chain uses TRBV7-8 with TRBJ1-1; 10 bases align to TRBD1. With 5 bases clipped from V and 0 bases from J, the junction kept 18 bases outside the gene matches. Germline loops: CDR1 SGHVS, CDR2 FQNEAQ. The CDR3 contains 20 residues. CDR3 loop: CASSPKPRQGARLLNTEAFF. CDR3 nucleotides: TGTGCCAGCAGCCCAAAACCCCGACAGGGGGCGCGGCTCCTGAACACTGAAGCTTTCTTT.

This sequence joins TRBV5-1 and TRBJ1-2; 11 bases are a match to TRBD1. This CDR3 spans 15 amino acids. V was pared by 4 bases and J by 3 bases, with 5 bases of the junction left unmatched. The V gene's germline CDR1 is SGHRS and CDR2 YFSETQ. CDR3 residues: CASSAGTGGDYGYTF. The DNA for the CDR3 is TGCGCCAGCAGCGCCGGGACAGGGGGTGACTATGGCTACACCTTC.

The chain links TRBV24-1 to TRBJ2-3; 12 nucleotides line up with TRBD2. After removal of 4 bases from V and 8 bases from J, the junction contained 9 bases not matched to a gene. The CDR3 has 16 amino acids. Germline CDR1 is KGHDR and CDR2 is SFDVKD. This CDR3 reads CATSDALTSGGGTQYF. The CDR3 DNA reads as TGTGCCACCAGTGACGCCCTGACTAGCGGGGGAGGTACGCAGTATTTT.

The chain joins TRBV3-1 (or the pseudogene TRBV3-2) to TRBJ2-1; 8 bases are shared with TRBD1. Germline V CDR1 and CDR2: LGHDT, YNNKEL (reference sequence). The CDR3 is 16 amino acids. With 4 bases clipped from V and 1 base from J, the junction kept 6 bases outside the gene matches. This chain's CDR3 is CASSRQTGASYNEQFF. Written as DNA, the CDR3 is TGTGCCAGCAGCCGCCAGACAGGGGCTTCCTACAATGAGCAGTTCTTC.

This chain links TRBV3-1 (or the pseudogene TRBV3-2) with TRBJ2-3, with 8 nucleotides matching TRBD1. This CDR3 comprises 19 residues. J was trimmed by 1 base and V by 1 base; bases with no gene match: 13. The germline V gene encodes CDR1 LGHDT and CDR2 YNNKEL (reference sequence). CDR3 protein: CASSQVLGVGQGGTDTQYF. DNA of the CDR3: TGTGCCAGCAGCCAAGTCCTGGGTGTCGGACAGGGAGGCACAGATACGCAGTATTTT.

The genes are TRBV2 and TRBJ1-1; 7 bases are a match to TRBD1. The CDR3 runs to 13 residues. Per the germline V gene, CDR1 is SNHLY and CDR2 is FYNNEI. Germline trimming cut 10 bases from V and 1 base from J; bases unmatched to any gene: 6. The CDR3 reads CATLGGRNTEAFF. The CDR3, as DNA: TGTGCCACCCTAGGGGGCCGGAACACTGAAGCTTTCTTT. Filled out from reference TRBV2 and TRBJ1-1, the complete variable domain reads EPEVTQTPSHQVTQMGQEVILRCVPISNHLYFYWYRQILGQKVEFLVSFYNNEISEKSEIFDDQFSVERPDGSNFTLKIRSTKLEDSAMYFCATLGGRNTEAFFGQGTRLTVV.

This chain joins TRBV6-6 and TRBJ2-2, with 8 bases fitting TRBD1. This CDR3 has 15 amino acids. V was clipped by 10 bases and J by 3 bases; unmatched bases: 10. Germline loops: CDR1 MNHNY, CDR2 SVGAGI (reference sequence). The CDR3 coding sequence is TGTGCCACGCTCCGCTCGACAGGGGACACCGGGGAGCTGTTTTTT. It codes for CATLRSTGDTGELFF.

The chain links TRBV12-3 or TRBV12-4 to TRBJ1-2; the D gene is possibly TRBD1 (6 bases). Trimming removed 6 bases from V and 3 bases from J, with 11 bases in between. The CDR3 covers 13 residues. CDR3 loop: CASSPGADYGYTF. DNA for the CDR3: TGTGCCAGCAGCCCAGGGGCGGACTATGGCTACACCTTC.

The chain recombines TRBV5-6 with TRBJ2-7; D uncertain. V was pared by 1 base and J by 0 bases, with 14 bases between. CDR1 is SGHDT, CDR2 YYEEEE, per germline. The CDR3 is 16 amino acids. CDR3 protein: CASSLSSLEFSYEQYV. The CDR3 DNA reads as TGTGCCAGCAGCTTGTCGAGTCTCGAATTCTCCTACGAGCAGTACGTC.